The clone carrying this T cell receptor beta chain was detected ten times or more. TCRdb processed the 5' RACE reads anew with MiXCR; each CDR3 protein has one entry. The data contain a few hundred thousand distinct CDR3 sequences, around 20% of them seen just once; the ten biggest clones take up about 4%. The data were taken from a study of CD8 T cells in ankylosing spondylitis. The CDR3 is 13 amino acids. Germline CDR1 reads SGHTA; CDR2 reads FQGTGA. Trimming removed 6 bases at V and 1 base at J, with 9 bases between. Input material: blood, either unsorted or a sorted T cell fraction (not recorded which). The gene calls are TRBV7-3 and TRBJ1-1, with D hard to call. This sequence was found in a female donor with ankylosing spondylitis or in good health (not recorded which). CDR3 sequence reads: CASSLSRNTEAFF. The CDR3 nucleotides are TGTGCCAGCAGTTTGAGCAGGAACACTGAAGCTTTCTTT. The full variable domain, in which reference TRBV7-3 and TRBJ1-1 provide the parts outside the CDR3, is GAGVSQTPSNKVTEKGKYVELRCDPISGHTALYWYRQSLGQGPEFLIYFQGTGAADDSGLPNDRFFAVRPEGSVSTLKIQRTERGDSAVYLCASSLSRNTEAFFGQGTRLTVV.